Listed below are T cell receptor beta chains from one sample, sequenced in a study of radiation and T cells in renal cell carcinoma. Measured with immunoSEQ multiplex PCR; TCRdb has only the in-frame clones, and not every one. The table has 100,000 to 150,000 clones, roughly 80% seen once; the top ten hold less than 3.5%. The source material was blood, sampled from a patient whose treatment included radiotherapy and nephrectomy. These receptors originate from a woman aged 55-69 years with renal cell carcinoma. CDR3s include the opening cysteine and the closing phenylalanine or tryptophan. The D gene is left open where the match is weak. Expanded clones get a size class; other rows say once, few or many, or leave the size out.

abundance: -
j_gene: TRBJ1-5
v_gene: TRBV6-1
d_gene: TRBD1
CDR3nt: TGTGCCAGCAGTATGGACAGGGGAGGCAATCAGCCCCAGCATTTT
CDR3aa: CASSMDRGGNQPQHF

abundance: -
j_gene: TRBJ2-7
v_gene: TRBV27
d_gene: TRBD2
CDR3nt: TGTGCCAGCAGTCTCCTCGGACTAGCGGGAGGATTCTACGAGCAGTACTTC
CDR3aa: CASSLLGLAGGFYEQYF

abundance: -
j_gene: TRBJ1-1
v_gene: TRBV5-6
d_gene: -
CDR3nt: TGTGCCAGCAGCTTGACGGGACGCATGAACACTGAAGCTTTCTTT
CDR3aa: CASSLTGRMNTEAFF

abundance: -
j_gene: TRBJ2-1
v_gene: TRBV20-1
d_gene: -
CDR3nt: TGCAGTGCTAGGATCGCTAGCATCGAAATCTTC
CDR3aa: CSARIASIEIF

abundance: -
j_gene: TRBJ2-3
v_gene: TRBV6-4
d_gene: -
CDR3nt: TGTGCCAGCAGTGATGGGGGGTTCAGGGCAGATACGCAGTATTTT
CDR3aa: CASSDGGFRADTQYF

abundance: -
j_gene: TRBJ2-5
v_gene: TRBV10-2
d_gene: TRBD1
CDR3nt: TGCGCCAGCAGCGTCCATAGGACAGGTGGAGAGACCCAGTACTTC
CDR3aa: CASSVHRTGGETQYF

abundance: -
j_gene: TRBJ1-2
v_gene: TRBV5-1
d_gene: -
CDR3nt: TGCGCCAGCAGCTTGGGTAGCCCTTATGGCTACACCTTC
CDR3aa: CASSLGSPYGYTF

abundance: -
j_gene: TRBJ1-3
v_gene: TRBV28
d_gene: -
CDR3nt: TGTGCCAGCAGTGACGGCGTAGGGTTTGGAAACACCATATATTTT
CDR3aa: CASSDGVGFGNTIYF

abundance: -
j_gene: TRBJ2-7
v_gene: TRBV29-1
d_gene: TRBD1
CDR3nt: TGCAGCGTGGGGAAAAGACAGGGGGCCCACGAGCAGTACTTC
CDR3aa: CSVGKRQGAHEQYF

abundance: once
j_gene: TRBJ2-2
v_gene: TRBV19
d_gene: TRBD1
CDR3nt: TGTGCCAGTAGTAAGGGGACAGCTAACACCGGGGAGCTGTTTTTT
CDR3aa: CASSKGTANTGELFF

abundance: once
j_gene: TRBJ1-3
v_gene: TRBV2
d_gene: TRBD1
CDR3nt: TGTGCCAGTCGACAGGGACCAAACACCATATATTTT
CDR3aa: CASRQGPNTIYF

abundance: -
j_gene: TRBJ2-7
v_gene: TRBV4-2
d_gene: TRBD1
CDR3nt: TGTGCCAGCAGCCAAAATACCGAACAGGGGTACTACGAGCAGTACTTC
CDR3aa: CASSQNTEQGYYEQYF

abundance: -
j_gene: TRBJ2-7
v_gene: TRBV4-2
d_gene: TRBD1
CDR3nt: TGTGCCAGCAGCCAAGACTGGGGACAGTTCAACGAGCAGTACTTC
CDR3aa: CASSQDWGQFNEQYF

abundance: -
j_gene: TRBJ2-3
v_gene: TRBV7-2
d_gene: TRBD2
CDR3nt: TGTGCCAGCAGCTTAGAGGGACTAGCGGGAGTAACAGATACGCAGTATTTT
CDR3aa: CASSLEGLAGVTDTQYF

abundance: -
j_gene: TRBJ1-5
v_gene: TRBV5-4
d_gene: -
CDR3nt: TGTGCCAGCTTTGGGGATCAGCCCCAGCATTTT
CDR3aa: CASFGDQPQHF

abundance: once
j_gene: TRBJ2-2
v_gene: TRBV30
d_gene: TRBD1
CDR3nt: TGTGCCTGGGGACAGGGGGTGGCGCCCGGGGAGCTGTTTTTT
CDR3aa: CAWGQGVAPGELFF

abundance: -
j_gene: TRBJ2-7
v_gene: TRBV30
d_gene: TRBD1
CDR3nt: TGTGCCTGGAGCGTCGGACAGGGCTACGAGCAGTACTTC
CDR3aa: CAWSVGQGYEQYF

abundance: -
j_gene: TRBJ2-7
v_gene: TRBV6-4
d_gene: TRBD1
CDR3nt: TGTGCCAGCAGAGTTACATGGCAGGGGGCGCGGGAGCAGTACTTC
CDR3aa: CASRVTWQGAREQYF

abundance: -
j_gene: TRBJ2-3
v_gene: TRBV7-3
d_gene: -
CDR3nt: TGTGCCAGCAGCGCGAGCACAGATACGCAGTATTTT
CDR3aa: CASSASTDTQYF

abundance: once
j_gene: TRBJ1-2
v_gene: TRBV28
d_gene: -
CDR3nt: TGTGCCAGCAGGTCATCCGGGGCTTACTATGGCTACACCTTC
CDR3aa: CASRSSGAYYGYTF

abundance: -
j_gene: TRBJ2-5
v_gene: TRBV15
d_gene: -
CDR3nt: TGTGCCACCAGCAGAGATTGGGGGGAGACCCAGTACTTC
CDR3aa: CATSRDWGETQYF

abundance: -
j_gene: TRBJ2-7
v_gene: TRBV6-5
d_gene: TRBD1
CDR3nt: TGTGCCAGCAGTTACAGCCGACAGGGGGGAAGTGAGCAGTACTTC
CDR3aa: CASSYSRQGGSEQYF

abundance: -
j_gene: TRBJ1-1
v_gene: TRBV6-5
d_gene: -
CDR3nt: TGTGCCAGCACCCCCCCGGACGCCACAAAAGCTTTCTTT
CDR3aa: CASTPPDATKAFF

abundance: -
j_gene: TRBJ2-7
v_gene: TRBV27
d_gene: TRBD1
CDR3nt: TGTGCCAGCACCGCCCTTCCGGGACAGGGGATCAACGAGCAGTACTTC
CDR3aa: CASTALPGQGINEQYF

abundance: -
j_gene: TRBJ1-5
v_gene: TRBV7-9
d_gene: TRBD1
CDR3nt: TGTGCCAGCAGCTGGGGACAGTCGGATCAGCCCCAGCATTTT
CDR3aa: CASSWGQSDQPQHF

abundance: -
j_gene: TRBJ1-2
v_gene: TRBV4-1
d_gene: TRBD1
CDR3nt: TGCGCCAGCAGCCCCGCCGGGGGACAGGGTGTGGGCTATGGCTACACCTTC
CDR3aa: CASSPAGGQGVGYGYTF

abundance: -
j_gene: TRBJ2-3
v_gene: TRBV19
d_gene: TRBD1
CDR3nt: TGTGCCAGCCTCATGCCGTCCGGGACAGGGAGTGGAGATACGCAGTATTTT
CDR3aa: CASLMPSGTGSGDTQYF

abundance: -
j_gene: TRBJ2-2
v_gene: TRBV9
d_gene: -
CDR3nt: TGTGCCAGCACCCCAAGGGGGAGTTCCGGGGAGCTGTTTTTT
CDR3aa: CASTPRGSSGELFF

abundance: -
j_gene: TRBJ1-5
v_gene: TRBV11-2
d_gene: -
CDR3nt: TGTGCCAGCAGCTTATCGGACGGGCATCAGCCCCAGCATTTT
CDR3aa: CASSLSDGHQPQHF

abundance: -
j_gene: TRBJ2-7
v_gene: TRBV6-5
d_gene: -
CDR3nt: TGTGCCAGCAGGAAAGCTTCGCCCTACGAGCAGTACTTC
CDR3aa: CASRKASPYEQYF

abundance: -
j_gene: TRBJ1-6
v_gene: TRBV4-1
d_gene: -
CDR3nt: TGCGCCAGCAGCCTGCAATCGCAGGGTAATAATTCACCCCTCCACTTT
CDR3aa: CASSLQSQGNNSPLHF